Following are 22 T cell receptor beta chains from one sample sequenced in a study of blood T cell repertoires in COVID-19. The table came from immunoSEQ multiplex PCR; TCRdb's copy has only in-frame clones and leaves some out. Here the sample spans 60,000 to 85,000 clones, about 69% being singletons. Sequencing was performed on peripheral blood. These receptors came from a man between 65 and 85 years old with acute or convalescent COVID-19.

The V and J genes are TRBV12-5 and TRBJ1-2; possible D gene TRBD1, 5 bases. Per germline, CDR1 LGHNT and CDR2 FRNRAP. The CDR3 runs 20 residues. V lost 0 bases and J 5 bases, leaving 28 bases between the germline ends. CDR3 DNA sequence: TGTGCTAGTGGTTTGGTAGTTGTGGGACTTGGATCTCGACCAACTTATGGCTACACCTTC. It specifies CASGLVVVGLGSRPTYGYTF. Using reference TRBV12-5 and TRBJ1-2 for the parts outside the CDR3, the full variable domain is DARVTQTPRHKVTEMGQEVTMRCQPILGHNTVFWYRQTMMQGLELLAYFRNRAPLDDSGMPKDRFSAEMPDATLATLKIQPSEPRDSAVYFCASGLVVVGLGSRPTYGYTFGSGTRLTVV.

The chain recombines TRBV13 with TRBJ2-1; 11 nucleotides align to TRBD1. The J segment lost 1 base and the V segment lost 5 bases, leaving 4 bases of the junction unmatched. From germline, CDR1 is PRHDT and CDR2 FYEKMQ (reference sequence). The CDR3 contains 16 residues. The CDR3 loop is CASSRTGGASYNEQFF. CDR3 nucleotides: TGTGCCAGCAGCCGGACAGGGGGCGCGTCCTACAATGAGCAGTTCTTC.

The chain uses TRBV3-1 (or the pseudogene TRBV3-2) and TRBJ2-7; 8 nucleotides line up with TRBD1. The CDR3 loop spans 16 amino acids. V lost 4 bases, J lost 2 bases, and 10 bases stayed unmatched. Germline V gene data show CDR1 as LGHDT and CDR2 as YNNKEL (reference sequence). CDR3 nucleotides: TGTGCCAGCAGCCCCGAGACAGGGGAAAAGGCCTACGAGCAGTACTTC. This encodes CASSPETGEKAYEQYF.

This chain uses TRBV24-1 with TRBJ2-2, with 9 bases lining up with TRBD1. CDR1 and CDR2 from the germline V gene are KGHDR and SFDVKD. J gave up 5 bases and V 4 bases, and 10 bases lay outside the gene matches. The CDR3 spans 17 residues. CDR3 nucleotide sequence: TGTGCCACCAGTGACCACCTCAAGGGGACAGGGACCGGGGAGCTGTTTTTT. It codes for CATSDHLKGTGTGELFF.

V gene TRBV7-2 combines with J gene TRBJ1-4; D not certain. Trimming shortened V by 1 base and J by 4 bases, and 10 bases separated the two germline ends. Germline values: CDR1 SGHTA, CDR2 FQGNSA. The length of the CDR3 is 15 residues. The CDR3 sequence: CASSLGSGNNEKLFF. The CDR3 DNA is TGTGCCAGCAGCTTAGGATCGGGGAATAATGAAAAACTGTTTTTT.

V gene TRBV16 combines with J gene TRBJ1-1; tentative D call: TRBD1 (5 bases). Trimming stripped 6 bases from V and 4 bases from J, with 15 bases between. The CDR3 has 14 amino acids. Looked up from germline, CDR1 is KGHSY and CDR2 is FQNENV. The CDR3 reads CASRPQGGGTEAFF. Here the CDR3 DNA reads TGTGCCAGCAGACCGCAAGGCGGGGGCACTGAAGCTTTCTTT.

The CDR3: CASSSGQGSPSYTYEQYF. For the CDR3, the DNA is TGTGCCAGCAGTTCGGGACAGGGATCTCCTTCCTATACCTACGAGCAGTACTTC. The V call is TRBV28, the J call TRBJ2-7; 9 bases are shared with TRBD1. The germline gives CDR1 MDHEN, CDR2 SYDVKM. V lost 4 bases, J lost 2 bases, and 15 bases stayed unmatched. The CDR3 has 18 residues.

In this sample, this clone turned up a few times. The chain carries TRBV4-1 and TRBJ1-4, with D maybe TRBD1 (6 bases). This CDR3 comprises 15 residues. The V end was cut by 4 bases, the J end by 2 bases, with 11 bases between. Germline V gives CDR1 MGHRA, CDR2 YSYEKL. Here the CDR3 DNA reads TGCGCCAGCAGCCCCGGACAGCTGACTAATGAAAAACTGTTTTTT. It translates to CASSPGQLTNEKLFF.

The chain uses TRBV18 and TRBJ1-1; 8 positions agree with TRBD1. The CDR3 totals 15 residues. Trimming at V came to 1 base and at J to 5 bases, leaving 6 bases not matched to a gene. The germline V gene encodes CDR1 KGHSH and CDR2 LQKENI. The CDR3 loop is CASSPQSGGKTEAFF. Written as DNA, the CDR3 is TGTGCCAGCTCACCACAGTCAGGGGGCAAAACTGAAGCTTTCTTT.

This rearrangement joins TRBV18 to TRBJ1-2; D may be TRBD1 (5 bases). CDR1 and CDR2 (germline): KGHSH, LQKENI. Trimming took off 3 bases at V and 7 bases at J, with 18 bases between the two ends. The CDR3 spans 15 residues. The CDR3 loop is CASSPTVQGELGYTF. The DNA of the CDR3 is TGTGCCAGCTCACCTACGGTGCAGGGCGAGCTTGGCTACACCTTC.

The chain links TRBV11-2 to TRBJ1-1; D uncertain. CDR1 is SGHAT and CDR2 is FQNNGV in the germline V gene. Deletions cut 1 base from V and 6 bases from J, with 6 bases between. The length of the CDR3 is 12 residues. The CDR3 here is CASSLAGSEAFF. In DNA form, the CDR3 reads TGTGCCAGCAGCTTAGCCGGGTCTGAAGCTTTCTTT.

The rearrangement links TRBV5-4 to TRBJ2-7; D is ambiguous. The CDR3 is 13 residues long. The germline CDR1 and CDR2 sequences are SGHNT and YYREEE (reference sequence). The V and J ends lost 0 bases and 3 bases respectively, with 7 bases between them. This CDR3 reads CASSLEPVYEQYF. As DNA, the CDR3 is TGTGCCAGCAGCTTGGAGCCCGTCTACGAGCAGTACTTC.

The chain uses TRBV10-1 and TRBJ2-3, with 13 bases aligning to TRBD2. Germline V CDR1 and CDR2: WNHNN, SYGVQD (reference sequence). With 3 bases clipped from V and 6 bases from J, the junction kept 3 bases outside the gene matches. The CDR3 covers 15 residues. As DNA, the CDR3 is TGCGCCAGCAGTGACGGGACTAGCGGGAAGGATACGCAGTATTTT. This codes for CASSDGTSGKDTQYF.

The chain combines TRBV25-1 with TRBJ2-7; 7 bases match TRBD1. The ends lost 10 bases at V and 4 bases at J; junction bases unmatched: 10. The CDR3 is 13 residues long. Germline V CDR1 and CDR2: MGHDK, SYGVNS. The CDR3 DNA follows: TGTGCCACCCAGGTCCCAGGGGGATACGAGCAGTACTTC. Protein: CATQVPGGYEQYF.

CDR3 in DNA: TGCGCCAGCAGCCACGCACCCCGAGGGGGAGCCGATGAGCAGTTCTTC. Translating gives CASSHAPRGGADEQFF. The gene calls are TRBV4-1 and TRBJ2-1; weak D call: TRBD1 (6 bases). Looked up from germline, CDR1 is MGHRA and CDR2 is YSYEKL. Trimming took 3 bases from V and 8 from J, leaving 20 bases between them. The CDR3 runs 16 residues.

This clone appeared a single time. CDR3 loop: CASSTPSGSEADTQYF. CDR3 nucleotides: TGTGCCAGTAGTACACCTAGCGGGAGCGAGGCAGATACGCAGTATTTT. V is TRBV19 and J is TRBJ2-3; 10 nucleotides match TRBD2. V lost 4 bases to trimming and J lost 4 bases; unmatched junction nucleotides: 8. The CDR3 is made up of 16 amino acids. CDR1 is LNHDA and CDR2 is SQIVND in the germline V gene (reference sequence).

The chain uses TRBV2 and TRBJ2-7; tentatively, D is TRBD2 (5 bases). The V gene lost 3 bases and the J gene lost 5 bases, with 14 bases spanning the gap. CDR3 length: 14 residues. Germline lookup yields CDR1 SNHLY and CDR2 FYNNEI. The CDR3, as DNA: TGTGCCAGCAGTGAGGCGGGTTTGGCCGACGAGCAGTACTTC. Translated: CASSEAGLADEQYF. Based on the CDR3 plus reference TRBV2 and TRBJ2-7, the full variable domain is EPEVTQTPSHQVTQMGQEVILRCVPISNHLYFYWYRQILGQKVEFLVSFYNNEISEKSEIFDDQFSVERPDGSNFTLKIRSTKLEDSAMYFCASSEAGLADEQYFGPGTRLTVT.

J is TRBJ1-4 and V is TRBV7-6, with D unclear. Germline lookup yields CDR1 SGHVS and CDR2 FNYEAQ. Trimming pared 6 bases from V and 5 bases from J, leaving 16 bases between. The CDR3 has 15 residues. The CDR3 sequence: CASRNSGSLNEKLFF. The CDR3 DNA follows: TGTGCCAGCAGGAACTCCGGGTCCTTAAATGAAAAACTGTTTTTT.

The rearrangement links TRBV7-2 to TRBJ2-7, with TRBD1 matching over 7 bases. J was trimmed by 2 bases and V by 5 bases; bases with no gene match: 6. The CDR3 is 14 amino acids. CDR1 and CDR2 from the germline V gene are SGHTA and FQGNSA. The CDR3 nucleotides are TGTGCCAGCAGCCCGGACAGGAGTGCCTACGAGCAGTACTTC. Protein sequence: CASSPDRSAYEQYF.

This clone has a handful of counts. V usage is TRBV3-1 (or the pseudogene TRBV3-2) and J usage is TRBJ1-5; D is possibly TRBD1 (5 bases). The CDR3 has 13 amino acids. The V end was cut by 0 bases, the J end by 11 bases, with 11 bases between. Germline lookup yields CDR1 LGHDT and CDR2 YNNKEL (reference sequence). The CDR3 DNA reads as TGTGCCAGCAGCCAAGATACCTTGACAGCCCAGCATTTT. It encodes CASSQDTLTAQHF.

The rearrangement links TRBV11-2 to TRBJ2-7; D may be TRBD1 (6 bases). The CDR3 is 14 residues long. CDR1 SGHAT and CDR2 FQNNGV come from the germline V gene. V was cut by 6 bases and J by 6 bases, with 18 bases left in between. In nucleotides, the CDR3 is TGTGCCAGCAGTTCTAACAGGGTTAGTTTCGAGCAGTACTTC. This codes for CASSSNRVSFEQYF.

This clone has at least ten counts. This chain connects TRBV11-2 to TRBJ2-2; D gene ambiguous. Trimming stripped 5 bases from V and 4 bases from J, with 8 bases between. Germline CDR1 reads SGHAT; CDR2 reads FQNNGV. CDR3 length: 13 amino acids. This CDR3 reads CASSARVTGELFF. CDR3 in DNA: TGTGCCAGCAGCGCCCGGGTCACCGGGGAGCTGTTTTTT.